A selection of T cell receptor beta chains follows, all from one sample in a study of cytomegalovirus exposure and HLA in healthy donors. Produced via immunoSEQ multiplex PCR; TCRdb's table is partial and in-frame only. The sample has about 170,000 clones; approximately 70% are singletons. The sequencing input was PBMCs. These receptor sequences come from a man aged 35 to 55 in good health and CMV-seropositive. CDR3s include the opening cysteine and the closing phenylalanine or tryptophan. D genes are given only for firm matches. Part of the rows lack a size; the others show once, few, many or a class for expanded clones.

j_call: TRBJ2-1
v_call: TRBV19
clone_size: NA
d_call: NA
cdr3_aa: CASSDRTDNEQFF
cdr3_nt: TGTGCCAGTTCCGACCGGACAGACAATGAGCAGTTCTTC

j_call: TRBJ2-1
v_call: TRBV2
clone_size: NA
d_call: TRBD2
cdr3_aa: CASSASGGSYNEQFF
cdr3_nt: TGTGCCAGCAGCGCAAGCGGGGGTTCCTACAATGAGCAGTTCTTC

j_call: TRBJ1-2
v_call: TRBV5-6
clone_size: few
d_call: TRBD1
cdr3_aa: CASSVGTGIYGYTF
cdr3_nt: TGTGCCAGCAGCGTCGGGACAGGGATATATGGCTACACCTTC

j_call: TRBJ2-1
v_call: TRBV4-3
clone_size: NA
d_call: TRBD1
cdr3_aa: CASSQGQGADTYNEQFF
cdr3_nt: TGCGCCAGCAGCCAAGGTCAGGGGGCAGACACCTACAATGAGCAGTTCTTC

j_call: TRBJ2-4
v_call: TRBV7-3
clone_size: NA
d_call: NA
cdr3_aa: CASSFRGGEDIQYF
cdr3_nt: TGTGCCAGCAGCTTTCGCGGAGGGGAGGACATTCAGTACTTC

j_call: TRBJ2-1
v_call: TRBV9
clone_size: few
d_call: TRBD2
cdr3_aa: CASSDTSGNNLYNEQFF
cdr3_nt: TGTGCCAGCAGCGACACTAGCGGTAATAACTTGTACAATGAGCAGTTCTTC

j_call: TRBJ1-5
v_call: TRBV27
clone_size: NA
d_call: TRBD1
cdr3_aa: CASRSEGAYNQPQHF
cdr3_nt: TGTGCCAGCAGGAGCGAGGGGGCCTACAATCAGCCCCAGCATTTT

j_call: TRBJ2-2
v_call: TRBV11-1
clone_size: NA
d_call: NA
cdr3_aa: CASSLRTVGSGELFF
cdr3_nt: TGTGCCAGCAGCTTAAGGACGGTGGGGAGCGGGGAGCTGTTTTTT

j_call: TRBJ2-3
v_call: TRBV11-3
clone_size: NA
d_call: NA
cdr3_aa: CASSLGPADTQYF
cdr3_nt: TGTGCCAGCAGCTTAGGTCCTGCAGATACGCAGTATTTT

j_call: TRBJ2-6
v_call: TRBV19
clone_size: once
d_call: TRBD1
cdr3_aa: CASSKSDRGIGANVLTF
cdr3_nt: TGTGCCAGTAGTAAAAGCGACAGGGGTATTGGGGCCAACGTCCTGACTTTC

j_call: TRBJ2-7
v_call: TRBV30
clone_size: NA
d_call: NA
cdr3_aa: CAWTRPGNEQYF
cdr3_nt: TGTGCCTGGACCCGACCCGGGAACGAGCAGTACTTC

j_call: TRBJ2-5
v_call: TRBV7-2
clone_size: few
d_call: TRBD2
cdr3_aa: CASSLGGAGSQETQYF
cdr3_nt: TGTGCCAGCAGCTTAGGCGGAGCGGGGTCCCAAGAGACCCAGTACTTC

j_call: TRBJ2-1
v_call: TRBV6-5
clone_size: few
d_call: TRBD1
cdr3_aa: CASSRGQGYEQFF
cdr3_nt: TGTGCCAGCAGCCGTGGACAGGGCTATGAGCAGTTCTTC

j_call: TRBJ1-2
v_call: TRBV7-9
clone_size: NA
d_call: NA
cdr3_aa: CASSLIGQFNYGYTF
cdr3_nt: TGTGCCAGCAGCTTAATAGGACAGTTTAACTATGGCTACACCTTC

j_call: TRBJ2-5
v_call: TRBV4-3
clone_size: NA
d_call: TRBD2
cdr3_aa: CASSQSLAGGRIETQYF
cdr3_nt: TGCGCCAGCAGCCAAAGCCTAGCGGGGGGGCGGATTGAGACCCAGTACTTC

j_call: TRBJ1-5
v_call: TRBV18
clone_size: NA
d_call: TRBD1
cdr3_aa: CASSQNRDSYQHF
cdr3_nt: TGTGCCAGCTCACAAAACCGGGACAGCTACCAGCATTTT

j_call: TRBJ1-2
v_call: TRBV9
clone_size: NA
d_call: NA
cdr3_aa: CASSAPSGGHLYGYTF
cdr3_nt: TGTGCCAGCAGCGCCCCGTCCGGGGGGCACCTCTATGGCTACACCTTC

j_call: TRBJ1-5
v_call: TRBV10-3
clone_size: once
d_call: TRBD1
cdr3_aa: CATSGQGQPQHF
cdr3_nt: TGTGCCACCTCGGGACAGGGACAGCCCCAGCATTTT

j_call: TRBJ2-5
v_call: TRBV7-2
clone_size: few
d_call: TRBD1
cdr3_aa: CASSRDRGKTQYF
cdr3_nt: TGTGCCAGCAGCCGGGACAGGGGGAAGACCCAGTACTTC

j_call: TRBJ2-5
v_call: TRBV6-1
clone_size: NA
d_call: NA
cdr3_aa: CASSGPGRGGETQYF
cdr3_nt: TGTGCCAGCAGTGGACCGGGACGGGGAGGAGAGACCCAGTACTTC

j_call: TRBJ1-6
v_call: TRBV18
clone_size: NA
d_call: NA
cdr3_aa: CASSLTSGDNSPLHF
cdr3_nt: TGTGCCAGCTCGCTCACCTCGGGGGATAATTCACCCCTCCACTTT

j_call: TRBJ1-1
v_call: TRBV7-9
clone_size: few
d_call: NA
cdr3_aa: CASSFSGRDTEAFF
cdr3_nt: TGTGCCAGCAGCTTTTCCGGTCGAGACACTGAAGCTTTCTTT

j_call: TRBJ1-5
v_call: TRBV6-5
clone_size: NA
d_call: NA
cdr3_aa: CASSYSIDQPQHF
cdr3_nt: TGTGCCAGCAGTTACTCTATCGATCAGCCCCAGCATTTT

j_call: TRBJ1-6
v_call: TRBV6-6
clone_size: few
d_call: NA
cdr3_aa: CASSYDRSSYNSPLHF
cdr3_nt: TGTGCCAGCAGCTACGACAGGAGCTCCTATAATTCACCCCTCCACTTT

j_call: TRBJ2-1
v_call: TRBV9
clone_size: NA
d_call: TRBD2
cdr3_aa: CASSVVGGGGEQFF
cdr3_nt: TGTGCCAGCAGCGTAGTAGGAGGCGGGGGTGAGCAGTTCTTC

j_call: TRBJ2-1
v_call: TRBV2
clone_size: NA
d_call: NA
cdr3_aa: CASSLPSGVSYNEQFF
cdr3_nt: TGTGCCAGCAGTCTCCCGTCAGGGGTATCCTACAATGAGCAGTTCTTC

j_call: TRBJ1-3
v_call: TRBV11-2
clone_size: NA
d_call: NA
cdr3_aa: CASSLTALVSGNTIYF
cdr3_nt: TGTGCCAGCAGCTTGACAGCTCTCGTCTCTGGAAACACCATATATTTT

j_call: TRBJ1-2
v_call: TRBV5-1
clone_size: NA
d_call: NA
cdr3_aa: CASSLILDSHPFYGYTF
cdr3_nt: TGCGCCAGCAGCTTAATTCTTGACTCACACCCCTTCTATGGCTACACCTTC

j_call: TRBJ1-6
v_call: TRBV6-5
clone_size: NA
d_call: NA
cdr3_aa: CASRANRAVNSPLHF
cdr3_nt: TGTGCCAGCAGAGCCAACAGGGCTGTGAACTCACCCCTCCACTTT

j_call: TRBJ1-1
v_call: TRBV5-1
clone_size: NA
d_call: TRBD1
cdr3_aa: CASSLLGQVDTEAFF
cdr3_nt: TGCGCCAGCAGCTTGCTTGGACAGGTCGACACTGAAGCTTTCTTT

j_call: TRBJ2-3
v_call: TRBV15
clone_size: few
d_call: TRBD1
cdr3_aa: CATSRLPGQGVGGVTDTQYF
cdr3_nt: TGTGCCACCAGCAGGCTTCCGGGACAGGGGGTGGGAGGTGTCACAGATACGCAGTATTTT

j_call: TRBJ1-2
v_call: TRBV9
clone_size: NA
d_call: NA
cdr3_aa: CASSVDNYGANYGYTF
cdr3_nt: TGTGCCAGCAGCGTAGACAACTATGGAGCTAACTATGGCTACACCTTC

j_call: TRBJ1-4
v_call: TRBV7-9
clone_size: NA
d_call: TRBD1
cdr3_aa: CASSLRTGAVINEKLFF
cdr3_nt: TGTGCCAGCAGCCTACGGACAGGTGCTGTTATTAATGAAAAACTGTTTTTT

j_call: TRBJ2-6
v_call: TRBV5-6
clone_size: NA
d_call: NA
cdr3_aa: CASSRGSGANVLTF
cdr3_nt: TGTGCCAGCAGCAGAGGGTCTGGGGCCAACGTCCTGACTTTC

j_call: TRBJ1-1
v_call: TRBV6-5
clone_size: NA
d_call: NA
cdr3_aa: CASSYSAPPYTEAFF
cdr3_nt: TGTGCCAGCAGTTACTCGGCACCTCCCTACACTGAAGCTTTCTTT

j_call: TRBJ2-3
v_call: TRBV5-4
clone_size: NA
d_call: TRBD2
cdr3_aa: CASSRGLAGGFGDTQYF
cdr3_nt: TGTGCCAGCAGCCGGGGACTAGCGGGGGGCTTCGGTGATACGCAGTATTTT

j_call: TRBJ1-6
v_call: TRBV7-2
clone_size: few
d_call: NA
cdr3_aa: CASSSSGSNSPLHF
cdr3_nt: TGTGCCAGCAGCTCGTCCGGTTCTAATTCACCCCTCCACTTT

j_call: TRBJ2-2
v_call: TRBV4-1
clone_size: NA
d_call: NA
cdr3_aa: CASSQATSRTGELFF
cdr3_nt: TGCGCCAGCAGCCAAGCTACTAGCCGGACCGGGGAGCTGTTTTTT